This T cell receptor (beta chain) was found in a study of CXCR3-negative and CXCR3-positive naive CD8 T cells. Per CD8+ T cell subset, triplicate sorts of 250,000 to 350,000 cells each were done. Naive CD8+ T cells had a CD45RO-CCR7+CD27+CD95- phenotype. Worth noting for this clonotype: Its antigen is unidentified.

Study findings and constraints: Naive cells positive for CXCR3 carried more hydrophobic TRB CDR3s than CXCR3-negative ones. The study found CXCR3 expression partially decreased after cryopreservation and ran most assays on fresh PBMCs.

CDR1 and CDR2 (germline): PRHDT, FYEKMQ (reference sequence). This CDR3 is 14 amino acids long. Via 5' RACE with UMI labels, TRB cDNA libraries were prepared. TCRdb reprocessed the 5' RACE reads; each CDR3 protein has one entry and no DNA is given. The sample has some 150,000 distinct CDR3 sequences. The sequence was collected from a human donor in good health. Some clones in this sample may be carry-over from other donors' samples. The chain has TRBV13 and TRBJ1-2. Sequences were obtained from naive CXCR3+ CD8+ T cells from blood. Indicated subset: CD45RO-CCR7+CD27+CD95- naive CD8+ T cells expressing CXCR3 (TNR3+). The CDR3 reads CASSNYLREYGYTF.